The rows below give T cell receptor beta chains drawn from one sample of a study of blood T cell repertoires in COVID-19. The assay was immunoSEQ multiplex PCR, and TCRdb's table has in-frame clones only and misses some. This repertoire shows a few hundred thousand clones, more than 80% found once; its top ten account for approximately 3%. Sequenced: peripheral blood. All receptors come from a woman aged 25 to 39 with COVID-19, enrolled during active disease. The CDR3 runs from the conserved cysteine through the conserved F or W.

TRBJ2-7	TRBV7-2	CASSFSRAYEQYF
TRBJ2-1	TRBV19	CASRQGMRNNEQFF
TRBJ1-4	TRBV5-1	CASSLEGVEEKLFF
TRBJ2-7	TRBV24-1	CATSGLVGTGVYEQYF
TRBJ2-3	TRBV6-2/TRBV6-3	CASSLTHIGLAGGSDTQYF
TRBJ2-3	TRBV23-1	CARGRGGTDTQYF
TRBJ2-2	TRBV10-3	CAISGGVGTGELFF
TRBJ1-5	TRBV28	CASRNLRRHANQPQHF
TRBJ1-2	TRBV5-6	CASSFGGGDGYTF
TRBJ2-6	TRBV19	CASSIAALSGANVLTF
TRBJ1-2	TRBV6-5	CASSSTRTVYGYTF
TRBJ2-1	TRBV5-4	CASSSGLAGAKQFF
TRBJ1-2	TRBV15	CATSRVGRASNYGYTF
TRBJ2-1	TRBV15	CATSRGPGSSYNEQFF
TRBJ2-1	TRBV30	CAWGGGGSEWGQFF
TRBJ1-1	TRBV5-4	CASSLDTRGLNTEAFF
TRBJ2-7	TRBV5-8	CASSLTVPLGYEQYF
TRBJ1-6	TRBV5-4	CASSQDRDHSPLHF
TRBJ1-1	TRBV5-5	CASSLVSSTEAFF
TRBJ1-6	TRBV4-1	CASSLPGGPSYNSPLHF
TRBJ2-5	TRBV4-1	CASSQENGPKETQYF
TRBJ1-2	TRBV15	CATSEGNRGSYGYTF
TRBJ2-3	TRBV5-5	CASSFRQGLPDTQYF
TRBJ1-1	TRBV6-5	CASSSIGLGGTEAFF
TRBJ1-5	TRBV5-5	CASSLEGVGYQPQHF
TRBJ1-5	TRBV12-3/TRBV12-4	CASRTPGQPQHF
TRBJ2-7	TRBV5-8	CASSLEQGARNEQYF
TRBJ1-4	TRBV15	CATSAGGTSEKLFF
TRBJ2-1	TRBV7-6	CASSLGASYNEQFF
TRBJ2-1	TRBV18	CASSPSGTRDEQFF
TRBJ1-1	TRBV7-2	CASSRPPGGTEAFF
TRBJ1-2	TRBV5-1	CASSLLDSLYGYTF
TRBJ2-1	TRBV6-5	CASSVTSGRSEQFF
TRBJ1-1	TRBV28	CASSLTSMNTEAFF
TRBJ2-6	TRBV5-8	CASSPGLSPRGANVLTF
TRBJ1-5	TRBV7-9	CASSLGTETQPQHF
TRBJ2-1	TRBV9	CASSVGLAVIHNEQFF
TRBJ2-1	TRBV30	CASREGLYNEQFF
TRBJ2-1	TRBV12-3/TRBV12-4	CASRDRLRNEQFF
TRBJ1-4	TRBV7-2	CASSLEGPGQGNEKLFF
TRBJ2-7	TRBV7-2	CASSLSAGAYEQYF
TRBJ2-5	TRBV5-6	CASSLVTGGPETQYF
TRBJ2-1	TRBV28	CASSLLASGGHEQFF
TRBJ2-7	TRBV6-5	CASSYTGQSGHEQYF
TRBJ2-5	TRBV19	CASSSGQPGPQYF
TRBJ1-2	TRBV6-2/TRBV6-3	CASSLGQGNGYTF
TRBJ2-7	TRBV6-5	CASSYSPYGASDEQYF
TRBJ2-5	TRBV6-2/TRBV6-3	CASSYFSGAYQETQYF
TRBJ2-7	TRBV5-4	CASSLEPGTVSYEQYF
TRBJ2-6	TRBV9	CASSGTGVGANVLTF
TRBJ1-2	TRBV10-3	CAISAGGNYGYTF
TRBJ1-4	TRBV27	CANLQQWAGEDEKLFF
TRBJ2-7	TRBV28	CASSLDRGLSYEQYF
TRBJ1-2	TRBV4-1	CASSQDGQGANYGYTF
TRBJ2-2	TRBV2	CASSEVKGRGTGELFF
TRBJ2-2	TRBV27	CASSIEIVRAGAGELFF
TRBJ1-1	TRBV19	CASSRQGRTEAFF